The 23 T cell receptor beta chains reported below all come from one sample, sequenced in a study of cytomegalovirus exposure and HLA in healthy donors. PCR was performed using 60 Vbeta and 13 Jbeta primers. Sequenced by immunoSEQ multiplex PCR; TCRdb stores in-frame clones only, minus some. The data show about 75,000 clones, 82% seen once. Sequenced material: PBMCs. The receptors shown here come from a man aged 18 to 35 in good health and CMV-seronegative.

This clone was counted between two and nine times. The gene calls are TRBV7-8 and TRBJ1-4; D remains unclear. CDR1 is SGHVS and CDR2 is FQNEAQ in the germline V gene. This CDR3 has 16 amino acids. V lost 6 bases and J 0 bases, leaving 14 bases between the germline ends. For the CDR3, the DNA is TGTGCCAGCAGACGAACTCCTGGTGCAACTAATGAAAAACTGTTTTTT. Protein: CASRRTPGATNEKLFF.

The chain couples TRBV5-4 to TRBJ2-5, with D perhaps TRBD2 (5 bases). The germline V gene has CDR1 SGHNT and CDR2 YYREEE (reference sequence). The CDR3 covers 15 residues. The V and J ends lost 3 bases and 5 bases respectively, with 17 bases between them. The CDR3 nucleotides are TGTGCCAGCAGCTCTCCCGACGAGGGTAGGGAGACCCAGTACTTC. This translates into CASSSPDEGRETQYF.

With respect to this clone: The junction shows a germline mismatch at one end, possibly a read error. CDR3 sequence: CASSLGSPGQGDEQFF. The CDR3 region has the DNA TGTGCTAGCAGCTTAGGTTCTCCGGGACAGGGTGATGAGCAGTTCTTC. This chain links TRBV7-7 with TRBJ2-1; the match to TRBD1 covers 9 bases. This CDR3 contains 16 residues. Looked up from germline, CDR1 is SSHAT and CDR2 is FNYEAQ (reference sequence).

CDR3 protein: CASSTGGASYEQYF. In DNA, the CDR3 is TGTGCCAGCAGCACAGGGGGCGCTTCCTACGAGCAGTACTTC. The rearrangement links TRBV9 to TRBJ2-7, with 9 positions matching TRBD1. The germline V gene has CDR1 SGDLS and CDR2 YYNGEE. The CDR3 length is 14 residues. V shed 4 bases and J 1 base; nucleotides not matched to a gene: 3.

This clone is a singleton in its sample. The chain uses TRBV19 and TRBJ2-2; possible D gene TRBD2, 5 bases. Trimming left V 3 bases short and J 2 bases short, with 10 bases between. Germline V gene lookup returns CDR1 LNHDA and CDR2 SQIVND (reference sequence). CDR3 length: 15 amino acids. CDR3 bases: TGTGCCAGTAGTATTGCGTCGGGAAACACCGGGGAGCTGTTTTTT. Protein product: CASSIASGNTGELFF.

The chain combines TRBV18 with TRBJ2-2; maybe TRBD1 (6 bases). Germline V CDR1 and CDR2: KGHSH, LQKENI. This CDR3 is 15 amino acids long. The V end lost 3 bases, the J end lost 2 bases, and 10 bases lay between the germline ends. In DNA form, the CDR3 reads TGTGCCAGCTCACCCGGGACACCTAACACCGGGGAGCTGTTTTTT. This translates into CASSPGTPNTGELFF.

The rearrangement joins TRBV21-1 to TRBJ1-2; TRBD1, the table's D call, was not compared with the DNA. TRBV21-1 is assigned pseudogene status. This CDR3 is 17 amino acids long. The CDR3 DNA reads TGTGCCAGCAGCAAAGTCTTGTATCACAGCTCTAACTATGGCTACACCTTC. Its protein is CASSKVLYHSSNYGYTF.

The rearrangement joins TRBV6-5 to TRBJ2-7, with TRBD1 as a possible D gene (5 bases). The CDR3 consists of 13 residues. V gave up 7 bases and J gave up 1 base, with 11 bases separating them. Per the germline V gene, CDR1 is MNHEY and CDR2 is SVGAGI. This CDR3 reads CASTKTASYEQYF. Written as DNA, the CDR3 is TGTGCCAGCACCAAGACAGCTTCCTACGAGCAGTACTTC.

V and J are TRBV29-1 and TRBJ2-3, with D possibly being TRBD1 (5 bases). Germline V lookup: CDR1 SQVTM, CDR2 ANQGSEA. CDR3 length equals 13 residues. V was cut by 5 bases and J by 2 bases, with 11 bases left in between. CDR3 in DNA: TGCAGCGTTCCTAGACAGCTCACAGATACGCAGTATTTT. Its protein is CSVPRQLTDTQYF.

The genes are TRBV18 and TRBJ2-1, with a possible D match to TRBD2 (5 bases). Trimming removed 0 bases from V and 0 bases from J, with 9 bases in between. This CDR3 region has 16 residues. Germline values: CDR1 KGHSH, CDR2 LQKENI. CDR3 region: CASSPPQRPSYNEQFF. DNA of the CDR3: TGTGCCAGCTCACCACCCCAGCGGCCCTCCTACAATGAGCAGTTCTTC.

The CDR3 protein is CASSQDDGGDQPQHF. The CDR3 region has the DNA TGCGCCAGCAGCCAAGATGATGGGGGGGATCAGCCCCAGCATTTT. This chain links TRBV4-3 with TRBJ1-5; tentatively, D is TRBD1 (5 bases). Trimming took 0 bases from V and 5 from J, leaving 11 bases between them. Germline CDR1 LGHNA, CDR2 YSLEER. The CDR3 covers 15 residues.

The V gene is TRBV7-2, the J gene TRBJ2-7, with no clear D. V lost 3 bases, J lost 2 bases, and 11 bases lay in between. Germline CDR1 is SGHTA and CDR2 is FQGNSA. The CDR3 runs to 14 residues. In DNA, the CDR3 is TGTGCCAGCAGCTTTATGGGCAGAACCTACGAGCAGTACTTC. Amino acids: CASSFMGRTYEQYF. Full variable domain (missing parts from reference TRBV7-2 and TRBJ2-7): GAGVSQSPSNKVTEKGKDVELRCDPISGHTALYWYRQSLGQGLEFLIYFQGNSAPDKSGLPSDRFSAERTGGSVSTLTIQRTQQEDSAVYLCASSFMGRTYEQYFGPGTRLTVT.

This chain links TRBV5-1 with TRBJ1-6, with 7 bases that match TRBD1. With 0 bases clipped from V and 7 bases from J, the junction kept 4 bases outside the gene matches. This CDR3 is 15 amino acids long. Germline V gene sequence: CDR1 SGHRS, CDR2 YFSETQ. The CDR3 spells CASSLGARGNSPLHF. Written as DNA, the CDR3 is TGCGCCAGCAGCTTGGGGGCCAGGGGGAATTCACCCCTCCACTTT.

This clone appeared a few times. The chain is built from TRBV15 and TRBJ1-6; D uncertain. V was trimmed by 8 bases and J by 13 bases, leaving 15 bases between them. CDR1 LNHNV and CDR2 YYDKDF come from the germline V gene (reference sequence). The CDR3 extends over 12 amino acids. The DNA of the CDR3 is TGTGCCACCGATTCTAGGATGTTTCCCCTCCACTTT. Encoded protein: CATDSRMFPLHF.

Worth noting for this clone: A junction end diverges from the germline sequence, so it may reflect a read error. The chain uses TRBV6-5 and TRBJ2-2; TRBD1 agrees at 7 bases. The length of the CDR3 is 14 residues. Germline values: CDR1 MNHEY, CDR2 SVGAGI. Here the CDR3 reads CVSSRQGNTGELFF. For the CDR3, the DNA is TGTGTCAGCAGTCGACAGGGCAACACCGGGGAGCTGTTTTTT.

The chain couples TRBV28 to TRBJ1-4, with D perhaps matching TRBD1 (6 bases). This CDR3 region has 13 residues. Germline values: CDR1 MDHEN, CDR2 SYDVKM. V shed 6 bases and J shed 8 bases, with 13 bases lying between them. The CDR3 here is CASSLLDREKLFF. CDR3 nucleotide sequence: TGTGCCAGCAGCTTACTCGACAGGGAAAAACTGTTTTTT. The full variable domain, in which reference TRBV28 and TRBJ1-4 provide the parts outside the CDR3, is DVKVTQSSRYLVKRTGEKVFLECVQDMDHENMFWYRQDPGLGLRLIYFSYDVKMKEKGDIPEGYSVSREKKERFSLILESASTNQTSMYLCASSLLDREKLFFGSGTQLSVL.

The V and J genes are TRBV30 and TRBJ1-2; D is ambiguous. CDR1 and CDR2 from the germline V gene are GTSNPN and SVGIG (reference sequence). The V end was cut by 3 bases, the J end by 9 bases, with 23 bases between. The CDR3 loop spans 15 amino acids. CDR3 nucleotide sequence: TGTGCCTGGAGGGAGTGGGTTGGGGAGGGAGAGTGCTACACCTTC. Its translation: CAWREWVGEGECYTF. Looking up the rest from reference TRBV30 and TRBJ1-2 gives the full variable domain: SQTIHQWPATLVQPVGSPLSLECTVEGTSNPNLYWYRQAAGRGLQLLFYSVGIGQISSEVPQNLSASRPQDRQFILSSKKLLLSDSGFYLCAWREWVGEGECYTFGSGTRLTVV.

This chain joins TRBV7-2 and TRBJ1-1; the D is unclear. CDR1 and CDR2 (germline): SGHTA, FQGNSA. V shed 1 base and J shed 1 base, with 13 bases lying between them. The CDR3 is 16 amino acids. The CDR3 sequence: CASSLGVWAANTEAFF. In DNA form, the CDR3 reads TGTGCCAGCAGCTTAGGGGTCTGGGCAGCGAACACTGAAGCTTTCTTT.

CDR3 sequence: CAWNQGRTEAFF. In nucleotides, the CDR3 is TGTGCCTGGAATCAGGGTAGAACTGAAGCTTTCTTT. The chain recombines TRBV30 with TRBJ1-1; tentatively, D is TRBD1 (5 bases). Germline assignment: CDR1 GTSNPN and CDR2 SVGIG (reference sequence). The CDR3 has 12 residues. Trimming stripped 4 bases from V and 5 bases from J, with 11 bases between.

The chain recombines TRBV2 with TRBJ2-7; TRBD1 might be the D (7 bases). Germline V gives CDR1 SNHLY, CDR2 FYNNEI. The CDR3 has 14 amino acids. Trimming took 3 bases from V and 5 from J, leaving 14 bases between them. The DNA of the CDR3 is TGTGCCAGCAGTGAGTGGAGGGGGCCCAACGAGCAGTACTTC. Residues: CASSEWRGPNEQYF.

This clone has more than one count but fewer than ten. V is TRBV6-6 and J is TRBJ2-7; D remains unclear. There are 12 residues in the CDR3. Germline V gives CDR1 MNHNY, CDR2 SVGAGI (reference sequence). Trimming removed 0 bases at V and 5 bases at J, with 5 bases between. This CDR3 is CASSYSNNEQYF. The CDR3 DNA reads TGTGCCAGCAGTTACTCGAACAACGAGCAGTACTTC.

This rearrangement joins TRBV11-2 to TRBJ1-5, with D perhaps TRBD1 (6 bases). CDR1 and CDR2 from the germline V gene are SGHAT and FQNNGV. V lost 1 base and J lost 2, with 6 bases in between. The CDR3 is 14 amino acids. The CDR3 spells CASSLGQGNQPQHF. The CDR3 bases are TGTGCCAGCAGCTTAGGACAGGGCAATCAGCCCCAGCATTTT.

V usage is TRBV6-1 and J usage is TRBJ2-7; TRBD2 aligns across 7 bases. Germline V gene data show CDR1 as MNHNS and CDR2 as SASEGT. This CDR3 comprises 13 residues. Unmatched junction bases numbered 3, after V lost 3 bases and J lost 4 bases. CDR3 nucleotides: TGTGCCAGCAGTGAGGCGGGGGTTTACGAGCAGTACTTC. It yields the protein CASSEAGVYEQYF.